This T cell receptor beta chain was identified in a study of response to subunit inactivated influenza vaccine. Germline V gene sequence: CDR1 SQVTM, CDR2 ANQGSEA. The CDR3 totals 14 residues. V shed 7 bases and J shed 3 bases, with 16 bases lying between them. TCRdb independently ran MiXCR on the RT-PCR reads; one entry per CDR3 protein. The sample shows roughly 670,000 distinct CDR3 sequences, 11% to 15% of them seen only once. This clonotype was counted a few times. The chain links TRBV29-1 to TRBJ2-1; D remains ambiguous. The clonotype originates from a man between 50 and 59 years old who received an inactivated influenza vaccine. This specimen was PBMCs from blood, taken around 15 days before vaccination. Written as DNA, the CDR3 is TGCAGCGGGCAAGACCCGGGTCGCTACAATGAGCAGTTCTTC. Residues: CSGQDPGRYNEQFF.